This T cell receptor (beta chain) was captured by sequencing in a study of beta chain features in type 1 diabetes. With 5 bases removed from V and 3 bases from J, the gap between germline ends came to 8 bases. The CDR3 totals 13 residues. CDR1 and CDR2 (germline): ENHRY, SYGVKD. This clone has a handful of counts. Of the isolated RNA, all was reverse transcribed, and so the sequenced material was expressed TCRB transcripts. Using immunoSEQ multiplex PCR, the repertoire was profiled, and TCRdb retains in-frame clones only, with some absent. The sample lists some 360,000 clones, 15% to 20% occurring once.

Input material: naive CD4+ T cells from blood. This chain uses TRBV10-3 with TRBJ1-5, with a tentative D call TRBD1 (5 bases). The sequence derives from a woman between 18 and 29 years old in good health. This CDR3 is CAISRGNNQPQHF. The CDR3 nucleotides are TGTGCCATCAGTCGGGGGAACAATCAGCCCCAGCATTTT.